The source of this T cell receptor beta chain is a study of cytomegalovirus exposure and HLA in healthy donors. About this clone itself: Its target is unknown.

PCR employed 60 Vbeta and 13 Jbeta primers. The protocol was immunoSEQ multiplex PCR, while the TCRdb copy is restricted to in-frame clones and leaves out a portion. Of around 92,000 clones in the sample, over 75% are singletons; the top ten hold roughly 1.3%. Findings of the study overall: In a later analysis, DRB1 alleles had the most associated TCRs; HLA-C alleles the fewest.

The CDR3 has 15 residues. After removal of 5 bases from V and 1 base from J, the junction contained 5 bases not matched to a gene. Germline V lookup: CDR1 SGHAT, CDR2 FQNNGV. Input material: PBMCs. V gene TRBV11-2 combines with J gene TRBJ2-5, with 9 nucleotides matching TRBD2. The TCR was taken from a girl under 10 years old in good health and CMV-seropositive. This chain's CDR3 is CASSPSGNSQETQYF. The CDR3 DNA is TGTGCCAGCAGCCCTAGCGGGAACTCCCAAGAGACCCAGTACTTC.